Each of the 7 T cell receptor beta chains below was sequenced from the same sample in a study of cytomegalovirus exposure and HLA in healthy donors. This PCR relied on a set of 60 Vbeta primers and 13 Jbeta primers. Profiled with immunoSEQ multiplex PCR; TCRdb holds only in-frame clones, not every one. Its table records about 55,000 clones. Sequencing was carried out using PBMCs. These receptors originate from a man between 50 and 59 years old in good health and CMV-seropositive.

This chain's CDR3 is CASSISKTGTLLAKNIQYF. In DNA, the CDR3 is TGTGCCAGTAGTATTTCGAAGACAGGGACATTATTAGCCAAAAACATTCAGTACTTC. The rearrangement joins TRBV19 to TRBJ2-4; 7 nucleotides agree with TRBD1. The germline V gene encodes CDR1 LNHDA and CDR2 SQIVND (reference sequence). The CDR3 consists of 19 residues. V shed 3 bases, J shed 0 bases, and the junction held 14 bases outside the gene matches.

This chain links TRBV5-1 with TRBJ2-1; the D gene is possibly TRBD2 (6 bases). The germline gives CDR1 SGHRS, CDR2 YFSETQ. V shed 6 bases and J shed 8 bases, with 18 bases lying between them. The CDR3 has 14 amino acids. The chain's CDR3 is CASTKAGFGDEQFF. The CDR3 DNA reads as TGCGCCAGCACCAAGGCGGGGTTCGGCGATGAGCAGTTCTTC.

The chain couples TRBV15 to TRBJ1-1, with D possibly matching TRBD1 (5 bases). The germline V and J ends were trimmed by 0 bases and 2 bases, with 13 bases remaining between them. The CDR3 extends over 16 amino acids. Germline V gene sequence: CDR1 LNHNV, CDR2 YYDKDF (reference sequence). The CDR3 region has the DNA TGTGCCACCAGCAGAGATGGGGCAACCGCTAACACTGAAGCTTTCTTT. Translating it yields CATSRDGATANTEAFF.

This chain's CDR3 is CASSPEQLNTEAFF. The CDR3 coding sequence is TGTGCCAGCAGCCCCGAACAGTTGAACACTGAAGCTTTCTTT. This rearrangement joins TRBV4-2 to TRBJ1-1; D unclear. Germline assignment: CDR1 LGHNA and CDR2 YNFKEQ. V was pared by 4 bases and J by 0 bases, with 9 bases between. The CDR3 runs to 14 residues.

This chain links TRBV9 with TRBJ2-1; 9 nucleotides align to TRBD2. Germline values: CDR1 SGDLS, CDR2 YYNGEE. V trimming: 0 bases; J trimming: 5 bases; junction bases outside the gene matches: 9. The CDR3 length is 17 residues. The CDR3: CASSVEGGGRGDNEQFF. The CDR3 nucleotides read TGTGCCAGCAGCGTAGAAGGCGGCGGGAGGGGAGACAATGAGCAGTTCTTC.

The rearrangement joins TRBV4-3 to TRBJ1-6; a possible D gene is TRBD1 (5 bases). CDR1 LGHNA and CDR2 YSLEER come from the germline V gene. CDR3 length equals 15 residues. Deletions cut 5 bases from V and 7 bases from J, with 15 bases between. CDR3: CASSAYRSPNSPLHF. The CDR3 DNA sequence: TGCGCCAGCAGCGCCTACAGGAGCCCCAATTCACCCCTCCACTTT.

To note about this clone: The germline gene is not matched at one end of the junction; a read error may be the cause. The CDR3 coding sequence is TGTGCCAGCAGCCAAGAGGCGGTTAGCAATCAGCACCAGCATTTT. This gives the protein CASSQEAVSNQHQHF. This chain connects TRBV4-2 to TRBJ1-5; no firm D call. Per germline, CDR1 LGHNA and CDR2 YNFKEQ. The CDR3 is 15 residues long.